Following are 20 T cell receptor beta chains from one sample sequenced in a study of blood T cell repertoires in COVID-19. Sequencing was performed with immunoSEQ multiplex PCR; in TCRdb, only in-frame clones are kept and a portion is missing. Of under 200,000 clones in the sample, about nine tenths were seen once. Specimen: peripheral blood. All receptors derive from a man younger than 35 with active or convalescent COVID-19.

This sequence joins TRBV7-2 and TRBJ1-6; a weak D match, TRBD1 (6 bases). The CDR3 is 14 amino acids. Trimming cost V 4 bases and J 10 bases, with 14 bases left between them. Looked up from germline, CDR1 is SGHTA and CDR2 is FQGNSA. The CDR3 DNA reads as TGTGCCAGCAGCTACATACAGGGAGAATCACCCCTCCACTTT. Translated, it gives CASSYIQGESPLHF.

The rearrangement links TRBV6-1 to TRBJ1-2, with a weak D call TRBD1 (5 bases). Germline V gene sequence: CDR1 MNHNS, CDR2 SASEGT. Trimming pared 2 bases from V and 6 bases from J, leaving 13 bases between. The CDR3 totals 14 residues. CDR3 nucleotide sequence: TGTGCCAGCAGTGAATGGGTCCGGGGGGATGGCTACACCTTC. Translated: CASSEWVRGDGYTF.

Points on this clone: Other DNA sequences within the sample encode an identical CDR3. The rearrangement links TRBV15 to TRBJ1-5, with D possibly TRBD1 on 6 matching bases. The CDR3 has 14 amino acids. Trimming removed 3 bases from V and 4 bases from J, with 10 bases in between. Looked up from germline, CDR1 is LNHNV and CDR2 is YYDKDF (reference sequence). DNA of the CDR3: TGTGCCACCAGCAGGTGGCAGGGGAATCAGCCCCAGCATTTT. This codes for CATSRWQGNQPQHF.

The V call is TRBV3-1 (or the pseudogene TRBV3-2), the J call TRBJ1-2, with D possibly matching TRBD1 (5 bases). The V end lost 3 bases, the J end lost 2 bases, and 13 bases lay between the germline ends. Germline assignment: CDR1 LGHDT and CDR2 YNNKEL (reference sequence). The CDR3 has 15 residues. The CDR3 coding sequence is TGTGCCAGCAGCCACCAAGGGGCCCAGAACTATGGCTACACCTTC. This translates into CASSHQGAQNYGYTF.

The chain uses TRBV4-2 and TRBJ2-3; 7 positions match TRBD1. After removal of 0 bases from V and 5 bases from J, the junction contained 11 bases not matched to a gene. Germline values: CDR1 LGHNA, CDR2 YNFKEQ. The CDR3 is 17 residues long. In DNA, the CDR3 is TGTGCCAGCAGCCAAGAAGGGGTAGGGGGCCGGGGAGATACGCAGTATTTT. Translation gives CASSQEGVGGRGDTQYF.

The J gene is TRBJ2-5, the V gene TRBV4-1, with a weak D call TRBD2 (6 bases). Germline CDR1 reads MGHRA; CDR2 reads YSYEKL. Deletions cut 1 base from V and 2 bases from J, with 17 bases between. The CDR3 has 17 amino acids. CDR3 in DNA: TGCGCCAGCAGCCAAGGGCCAGTTGGTAGCGGACAAGAGACCCAGTACTTC. Protein sequence: CASSQGPVGSGQETQYF.

The rearrangement links TRBV29-1 to TRBJ2-7; tentative D call: TRBD1 (5 bases). The germline V gene encodes CDR1 SQVTM and CDR2 ANQGSEA. The CDR3 has 13 amino acids. Trimming cost V 4 bases and J 2 bases, with 12 bases left between them. The CDR3 spells CSVVVAGTYEQYF. The CDR3 DNA is TGCAGCGTTGTCGTTGCAGGGACCTACGAGCAGTACTTC.

This sequence joins TRBV10-1 and TRBJ2-1; 15 positions match TRBD2. The CDR3 covers 17 residues. The trim removed 0 bases at V and 7 bases at J, leaving 4 bases unmatched. In germline, CDR1 is WNHNN, CDR2 SYGVQD (reference sequence). This CDR3 is CASSESGLAGGRNEQFF. CDR3 nucleotide sequence: TGCGCCAGCAGTGAGTCGGGACTAGCGGGAGGTAGGAATGAGCAGTTCTTC.

The rearrangement uses TRBV19 and TRBJ2-5; 8 bases match TRBD2. The germline CDR1 and CDR2 sequences are LNHDA and SQIVND (reference sequence). V lost 4 bases to trimming and J lost 4 bases; unmatched junction nucleotides: 2. There are 13 residues in the CDR3. CDR3 protein: CASSRGLAETQYF. CDR3 coding DNA: TGTGCCAGTAGTAGAGGACTAGCAGAGACCCAGTACTTC.

This chain joins TRBV11-3 and TRBJ2-1; 9 positions match TRBD1. Germline V gene lookup returns CDR1 SGHNT and CDR2 YENEEA. J lost 6 bases, V lost 6 bases, and 9 bases had no gene match. The CDR3 loop spans 15 amino acids. In nucleotides, the CDR3 is TGTGCCAGCAGTTCCGGGACAGGGCTTTTCAATGAGCAGTTCTTC. Protein product: CASSSGTGLFNEQFF.

The genes are TRBV6-5 and TRBJ2-7, with 10 nucleotides matching TRBD2. This CDR3 region has 16 residues. V was clipped by 2 bases and J by 7 bases; unmatched bases: 11. Looked up from germline, CDR1 is MNHEY and CDR2 is SVGAGI. The chain's CDR3 is CASSYLPLAGVREQYF. CDR3 nucleotide sequence: TGTGCCAGCAGTTACCTGCCCCTAGCGGGAGTTCGAGAGCAGTACTTC.

This rearrangement joins TRBV5-6 to TRBJ2-2; TRBD1 matches at 8 bases. Per the germline V gene, CDR1 is SGHDT and CDR2 is YYEEEE. This CDR3 has 15 amino acids. The junction had 3 bases not matched to a gene; V was cut back by 0 bases and J by 5 bases. The CDR3 nucleotides read TGTGCCAGCAGCTTGGTACAGGGGGGAACCGGGGAGCTGTTTTTT. This gives the protein CASSLVQGGTGELFF.

This clone appeared once. This chain connects TRBV29-1 to TRBJ1-2; D gene unclear. The CDR3 length is 13 residues. The V end was cut by 4 bases, the J end by 0 bases, with 9 bases between. Germline V CDR1 and CDR2: SQVTM, ANQGSEA. The CDR3 DNA sequence: TGCAGCGTTGGAGAGGACTCTAACTATGGCTACACCTTC. It encodes CSVGEDSNYGYTF.

This clone was seen just once. CDR3 nucleotides: TGTGCCAGCACTAGGGGCAGCTCCTACAATGAGCAGTTCTTC. This codes for CASTRGSSYNEQFF. The genes are TRBV7-8 and TRBJ2-1; D is perhaps TRBD1 (5 bases). Germline V gene lookup returns CDR1 SGHVS and CDR2 FQNEAQ. The CDR3 runs 14 residues. Between the trimmed V and J ends, which lost 7 bases and 0 bases, there was a span of 10 bases.

The DNA for the CDR3 is TGTGCCAGTAGTACACAGACAGGGGGATACAACTATGGCTACACCTTC. Translating gives CASSTQTGGYNYGYTF. The genes are TRBV19 and TRBJ1-2; TRBD1 matches 9 bases. Germline loops: CDR1 LNHDA, CDR2 SQIVND (reference sequence). The CDR3 has 16 amino acids. The trim removed 4 bases at V and 2 bases at J, leaving 8 bases unmatched. Together with reference TRBV19 and TRBJ1-2, the CDR3 gives the full variable domain: DGGITQSPKYLFRKEGQNVTLSCEQNLNHDAMYWYRQDPGQGLRLIYYSQIVNDFQKGDIAEGYSVSREKKESFPLTVTSAQKNPTAFYLCASSTQTGGYNYGYTFGSGTRLTVV.

This clone was found a few times. The chain recombines TRBV25-1 with TRBJ1-2; D not resolved. The CDR3 loop spans 13 amino acids. Germline values: CDR1 MGHDK, CDR2 SYGVNS. V shed 3 bases and J shed 5 bases, with 10 bases lying between them. DNA of the CDR3: TGTGCCAGCAGTGATTCAATAGAGTATGGCTACACCTTC. Amino acids: CASSDSIEYGYTF.

The chain uses TRBV5-8 and TRBJ1-1; D is perhaps TRBD1 (5 bases). This CDR3 has 16 amino acids. Deletions cut 6 bases from V and 4 bases from J, with 22 bases between. The germline gives CDR1 SGHTS, CDR2 YDEGEE. The CDR3 region is CASIKAPFLGGTEAFF. CDR3 nucleotide sequence: TGTGCCAGCATCAAAGCCCCCTTTTTGGGGGGCACTGAAGCTTTCTTT.

This clone was found a few times. As DNA, the CDR3 is TGTGCCAGCGGCAGGCCCGCCTACAATGAGCAGTTCTTC. Translated: CASGRPAYNEQFF. The chain links TRBV7-2 to TRBJ2-1, with no clear D. This CDR3 contains 13 residues. Germline CDR1 reads SGHTA; CDR2 reads FQGNSA. V lost 8 bases to trimming and J lost 2 bases, with 10 bases between them.

The CDR3 coding sequence is TGTGCCAGCAGCGTAGGACAGGGGGACAATGAGCAGTTCTTC. Amino acid sequence: CASSVGQGDNEQFF. The chain couples TRBV9 to TRBJ2-1, with TRBD1 identical over 9 bases. The CDR3 has 14 amino acids. CDR1 and CDR2 (germline): SGDLS, YYNGEE. Trimming at V came to 0 bases and at J to 5 bases, leaving 0 bases not matched to a gene.

This clone was seen once. The rearrangement joins TRBV5-5 to TRBJ1-6, with 7 bases that match TRBD1. CDR1 is SGHKS and CDR2 is YYEKEE in the germline V gene (reference sequence). Unmatched junction bases numbered 10, after V lost 5 bases and J lost 8 bases. The CDR3 loop spans 15 amino acids. CDR3 protein: CASRPGQNRDSPLHF. The CDR3 region has the DNA TGTGCCAGCAGACCGGGACAGAACAGGGATTCACCCCTCCACTTT.